Listed below are T cell receptor beta chains from one sample, sequenced in a study of OX40 agonist ivuxolimab in advanced cancers. The table came from immunoSEQ multiplex PCR; TCRdb's copy has only in-frame clones and leaves some out. The table has approximately 77,000 clones, around 80% seen once. The sample consisted of CD4+ or CD8+ T cells sorted from blood, taken in a trial of the OX40 agonist ivuxolimab. Receptors were obtained from an adult with an advanced solid tumor such as melanoma, head and neck, liver or kidney cancer. Both conserved end residues are trimmed from each CDR3.

V: TRBV28; CDR3: ASSLNLLTAGNTIY
V: TRBV30; CDR3: AWSMGTGANVLT
V: TRBV5-6; CDR3: ASSLVGGSSYGYT
V: TRBV2; CDR3: ASSINRGGTGELF
V: TRBV9; CDR3: ASSPGLGTMEPQH
V: TRBV19; CDR3: ASSTVFSGRGEDTQY
V: TRBV2; CDR3: ASREDRVSGELF
V: TRBV5-4; CDR3: ASSPGTGPEKLF
V: TRBV11-1; CDR3: ASSLGFGLLHSSYEQY
V: TRBV6-6; CDR3: ASRWEQETQY
V: TRBV7-9; CDR3: ASSLGRGGEKLF
V: TRBV7-2; CDR3: ASSLPDFSGNTIY
V: TRBV4-1; CDR3: ASSRSDRATTDTQY
V: TRBV19; CDR3: ASSGPRQGKKETQY
V: TRBV6-1; CDR3: ASSGSFEQY
V: TRBV5-6; CDR3: ASSFGSRDEQF
V: TRBV30; CDR3: AWSVVGPNYGYT
V: TRBV4-2; CDR3: ASSKEGVGQGYGYT
V: TRBV4-3; CDR3: ASSQDLGSDTQY
V: TRBV5-1; CDR3: ASSFRAPDTQY
V: TRBV11-2; CDR3: ASSLGVNTEAF
V: TRBV10-3; CDR3: AIKRVGDEQY
V: TRBV11-1; CDR3: ASSPRQGNYEQY
V: TRBV30; CDR3: AWRPGVQTQY
V: TRBV27; CDR3: ASSPNRGQETQY
V: TRBV28; CDR3: ASSTRGGAPETQY
V: TRBV7-2; CDR3: ASSPQPGLAGEEQF
V: TRBV5-1; CDR3: ASSWSDRATDTQY
V: TRBV18; CDR3: ASSPLGGQGVGEQY
V: TRBV2; CDR3: ASSPLTEAF
V: TRBV6-5; CDR3: ASSYHRGGYEQY
V: TRBV9; CDR3: ASSEGLFRARDTEAF
V: TRBV6-5; CDR3: ASSIGGGTNYGYT
V: TRBV10-1; CDR3: ASRRGYNEKLF
V: TRBV7-2; CDR3: ASSFTSGGAVTLYEQY
V: TRBV6-5; CDR3: ASSPPGRDYGYT
V: TRBV23-1; CDR3: ASSLLQRESGNTIY
V: TRBV15; CDR3: ATSERGGRNQPQH
V: TRBV19; CDR3: ASSSRTGTGSKNEQF
V: TRBV19; CDR3: ASRTARETGELF
V: TRBV5-5; CDR3: ASRLRTGASPDTQY
V: TRBV14; CDR3: ASSQVWGVQETQY
V: TRBV19; CDR3: ASSTRTSGPYNEQF
V: TRBV4-3; CDR3: ASSQDRRGLSYGYT
V: TRBV9; CDR3: ASSTSGTSTNEKLF
V: TRBV15; CDR3: ATGAGGLAKNIQY
V: TRBV30; CDR3: AWSAGEGDTQY
V: TRBV28; CDR3: ASSSDRGQETQY